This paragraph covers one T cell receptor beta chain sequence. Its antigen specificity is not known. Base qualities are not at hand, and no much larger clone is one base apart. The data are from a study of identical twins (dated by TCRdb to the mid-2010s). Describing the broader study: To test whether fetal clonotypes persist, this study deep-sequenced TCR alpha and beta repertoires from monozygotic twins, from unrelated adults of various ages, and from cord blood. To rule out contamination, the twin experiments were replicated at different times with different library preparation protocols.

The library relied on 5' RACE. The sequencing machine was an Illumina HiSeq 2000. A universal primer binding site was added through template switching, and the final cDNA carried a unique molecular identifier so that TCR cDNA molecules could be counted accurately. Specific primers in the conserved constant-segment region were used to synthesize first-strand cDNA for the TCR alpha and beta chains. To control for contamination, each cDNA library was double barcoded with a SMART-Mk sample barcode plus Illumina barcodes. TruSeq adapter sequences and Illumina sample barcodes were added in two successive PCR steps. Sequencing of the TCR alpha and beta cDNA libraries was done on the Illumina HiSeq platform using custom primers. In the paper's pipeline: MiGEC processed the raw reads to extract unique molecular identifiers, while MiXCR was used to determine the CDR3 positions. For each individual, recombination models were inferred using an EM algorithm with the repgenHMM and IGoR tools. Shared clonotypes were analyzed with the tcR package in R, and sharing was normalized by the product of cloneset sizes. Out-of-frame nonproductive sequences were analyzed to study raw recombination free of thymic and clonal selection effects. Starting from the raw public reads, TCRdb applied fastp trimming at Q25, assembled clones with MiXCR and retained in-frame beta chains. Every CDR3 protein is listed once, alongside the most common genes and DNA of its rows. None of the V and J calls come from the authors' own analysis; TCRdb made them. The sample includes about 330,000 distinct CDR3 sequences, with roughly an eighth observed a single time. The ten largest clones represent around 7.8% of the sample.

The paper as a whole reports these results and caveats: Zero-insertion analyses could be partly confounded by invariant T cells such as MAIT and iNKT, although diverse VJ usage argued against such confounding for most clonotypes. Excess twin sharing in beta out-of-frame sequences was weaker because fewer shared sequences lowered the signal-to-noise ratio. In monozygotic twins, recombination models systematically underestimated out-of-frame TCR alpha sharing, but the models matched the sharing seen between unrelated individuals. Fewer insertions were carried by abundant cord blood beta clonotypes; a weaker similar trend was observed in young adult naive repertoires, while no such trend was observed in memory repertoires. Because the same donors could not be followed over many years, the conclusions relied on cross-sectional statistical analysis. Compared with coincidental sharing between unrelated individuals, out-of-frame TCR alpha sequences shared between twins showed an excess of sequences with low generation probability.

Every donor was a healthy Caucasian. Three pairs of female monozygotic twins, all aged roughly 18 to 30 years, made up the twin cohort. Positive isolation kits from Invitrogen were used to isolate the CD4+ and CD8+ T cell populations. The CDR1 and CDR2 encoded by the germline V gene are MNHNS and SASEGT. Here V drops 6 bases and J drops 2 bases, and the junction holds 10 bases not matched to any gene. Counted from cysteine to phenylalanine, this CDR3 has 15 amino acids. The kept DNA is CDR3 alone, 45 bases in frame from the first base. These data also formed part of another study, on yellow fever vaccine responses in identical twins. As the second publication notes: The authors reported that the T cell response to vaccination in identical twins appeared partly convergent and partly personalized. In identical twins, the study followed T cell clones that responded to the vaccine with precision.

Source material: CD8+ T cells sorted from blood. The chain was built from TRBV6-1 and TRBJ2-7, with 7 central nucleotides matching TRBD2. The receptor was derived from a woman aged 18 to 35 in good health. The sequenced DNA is TGTGCCAGCAGACAGCTAGCGGCCCCTACCTACGAGCAGTACTTC. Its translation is CASRQLAAPTYEQYF.